This TCR beta chain derives from a study of cytomegalovirus exposure and HLA in healthy donors. Findings of the study overall: Among the CMV-associated chains, a few were confirmed in vitro as specific for CMV antigens. There were some public TCRs occurring in many donors, but most TCR sequences were rare. Listed as cytomegalovirus-associated were 150 to 200 TCR beta chains. When analyzed later, a missense DCLRE1C variant was found to be linked to TCR beta V- and J-gene trimming.

The sample holds a few counts of this clone. Antigen unknown. The study ran its PCR with 60 Vbeta and 13 Jbeta primers. The protocol was immunoSEQ multiplex PCR, while the TCRdb copy is restricted to in-frame clones and leaves out a portion. This repertoire shows over 140,000 clones, approximately 84% found once; its top ten account for around 1.5%. CDR3 size: 13 residues. Germline V gene lookup returns CDR1 WSHSY and CDR2 SAAADI. V was clipped by 10 bases and J by 2 bases, with 12 bases between them. V is TRBV10-2 and J is TRBJ1-5; D gene unclear. The specimen sequenced was PBMCs. This TCR was sampled from a man in his thirties or forties in good health and CMV-seropositive. Written as DNA, the CDR3 is TGCGCCACCACCCTAACTGGCAATCAGCCCCAGCATTTT. It specifies CATTLTGNQPQHF.